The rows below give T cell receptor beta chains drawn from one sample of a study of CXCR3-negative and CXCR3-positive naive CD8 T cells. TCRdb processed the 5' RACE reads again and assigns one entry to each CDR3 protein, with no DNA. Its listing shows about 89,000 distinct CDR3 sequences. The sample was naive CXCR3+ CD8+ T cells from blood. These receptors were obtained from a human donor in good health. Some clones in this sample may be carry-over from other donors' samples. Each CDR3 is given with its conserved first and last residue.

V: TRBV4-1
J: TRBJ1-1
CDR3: CASSQRAGQYTEAFF

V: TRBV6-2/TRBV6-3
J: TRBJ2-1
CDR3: CASSLPYNEQFF

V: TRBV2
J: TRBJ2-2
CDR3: CASSEDPPTGGTGELFF

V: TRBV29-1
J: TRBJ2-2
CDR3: CSVVSENTGELFF

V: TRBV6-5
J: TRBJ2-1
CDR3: CASSFSGSASYNEQFF

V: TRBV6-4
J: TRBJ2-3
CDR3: CASSERGDPTDTQYF

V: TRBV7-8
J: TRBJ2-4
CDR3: CASSLEGLAGENIQYF

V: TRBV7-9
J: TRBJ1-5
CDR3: CASSSGETTASNQPQHF

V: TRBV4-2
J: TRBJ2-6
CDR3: CASSHPIPGTGGAGANVLTF

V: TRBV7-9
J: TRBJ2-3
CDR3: CASSLMADTQYF

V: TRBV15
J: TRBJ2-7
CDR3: CATSGLTRSEQYF

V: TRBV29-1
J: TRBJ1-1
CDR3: CSVELGWAREAFF

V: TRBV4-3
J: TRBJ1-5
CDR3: CASSQETGDGNQPQHF

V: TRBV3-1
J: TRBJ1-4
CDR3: CASSQREAGGNEKLFF

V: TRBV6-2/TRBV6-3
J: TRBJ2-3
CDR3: CASSYSRRATSTDTQYF

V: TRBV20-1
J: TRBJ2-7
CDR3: CSARERGGFSYEQYF

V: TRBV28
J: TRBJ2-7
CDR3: CASSLVHEQYF

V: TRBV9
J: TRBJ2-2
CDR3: CASSVEGQRLPTGELFF

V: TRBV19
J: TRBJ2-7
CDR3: CASSLGLVYEQYF

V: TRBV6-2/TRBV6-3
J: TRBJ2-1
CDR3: CASSPSTSGGAGEQFF

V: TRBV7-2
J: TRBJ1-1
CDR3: CASSPRGSSEAFF

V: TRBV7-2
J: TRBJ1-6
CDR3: CASSHLHPYNSPLHF

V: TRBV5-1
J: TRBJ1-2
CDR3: CASARSRGRREDGYTF

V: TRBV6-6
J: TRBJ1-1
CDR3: CASSPDSHVTEAFF

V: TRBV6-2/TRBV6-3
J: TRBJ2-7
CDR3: CASSYSGSPYEQYF

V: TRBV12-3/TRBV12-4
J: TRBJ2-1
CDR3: CASRPGLAGPYNEQFF

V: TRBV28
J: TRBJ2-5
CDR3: CASSFRPETQYF

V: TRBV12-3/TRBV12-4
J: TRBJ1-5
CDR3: CASSRGQPQHF

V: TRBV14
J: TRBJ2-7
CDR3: CASSQLLYVEQYF

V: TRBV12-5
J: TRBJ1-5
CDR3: CASALTGSENQPQHF

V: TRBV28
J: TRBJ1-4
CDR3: CASSPGRTFFEKLFF

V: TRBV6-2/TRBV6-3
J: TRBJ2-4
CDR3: CANRGLVKNIQYF

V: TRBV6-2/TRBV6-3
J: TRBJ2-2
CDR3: CASSTGTDNGELFF

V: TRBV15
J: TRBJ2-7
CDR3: CATSSDRVYEQYF

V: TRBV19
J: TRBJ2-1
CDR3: CASSNPMSSYNEQFF

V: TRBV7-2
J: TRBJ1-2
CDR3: CASLFGGDYGYTF